This T cell receptor beta chain was recovered during a study of graft-versus-host responses after intestinal transplantation. The overall study: Anti-thymocyte globulin served as induction for all recipients, who then took tacrolimus and steroids for two to three years.

V lost 4 bases, J lost 4 bases, and 4 bases stayed unmatched. CDR1 is SGDLS, CDR2 YYNGEE, per germline. This CDR3 is built from 15 residues. With around 200,000 irradiated, violet-dye-labeled stimulator cells, around 200,000 CFSE-labeled responder cells were plated. Relative to its sample, this clone is medium-sized. Study-level points and caveats: Where graft-donor T cell macrochimerism was present, patients had high graft-versus-host to host-versus-graft clonal ratios in allografts. Among circulating GvH clones, peak levels were associated with early post-transplant declines in HvG clones.

Sequencing used immunoSEQ multiplex PCR; TCRdb keeps in-frame clones, though not all of them. The table has fewer than 25,000 clones, roughly 40% seen once; the top ten hold roughly 2%. Sequencing was performed on alloreactive CD4+ T cells from a mixed lymphocyte reaction culture, taken before transplantation. Documented subset: CFSE-low proliferating T cells sorted from roughly six-day pre-transplant mixed lymphocyte reaction (GvH or HvG direction). The genes are TRBV9 and TRBJ2-1; 11 bases agree with TRBD2. The clonotype comes from a human patient who was an organ donor for intestinal transplantation. CDR3 sequence: CASSFGLAGYNEQFF. The CDR3 DNA sequence: TGTGCCAGCAGCTTTGGACTAGCGGGTTACAATGAGCAGTTCTTC.